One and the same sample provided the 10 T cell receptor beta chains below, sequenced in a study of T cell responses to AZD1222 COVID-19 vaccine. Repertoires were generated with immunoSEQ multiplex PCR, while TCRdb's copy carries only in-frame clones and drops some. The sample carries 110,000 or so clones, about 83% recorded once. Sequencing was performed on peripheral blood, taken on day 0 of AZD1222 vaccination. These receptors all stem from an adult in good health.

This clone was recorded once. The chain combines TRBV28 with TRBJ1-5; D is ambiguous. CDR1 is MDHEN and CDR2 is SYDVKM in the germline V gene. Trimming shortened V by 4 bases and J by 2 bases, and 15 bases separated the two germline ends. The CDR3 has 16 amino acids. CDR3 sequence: CASSSKTPGGNQPQHF. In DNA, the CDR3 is TGTGCCAGCAGTTCTAAGACCCCCGGCGGCAATCAGCCCCAGCATTTT. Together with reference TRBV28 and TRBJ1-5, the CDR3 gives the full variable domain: DVKVTQSSRYLVKRTGEKVFLECVQDMDHENMFWYRQDPGLGLRLIYFSYDVKMKEKGDIPEGYSVSREKKERFSLILESASTNQTSMYLCASSSKTPGGNQPQHFGDGTRLSIL.

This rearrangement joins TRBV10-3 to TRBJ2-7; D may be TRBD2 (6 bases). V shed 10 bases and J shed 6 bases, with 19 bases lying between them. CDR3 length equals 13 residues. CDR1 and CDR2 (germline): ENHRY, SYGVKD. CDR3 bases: TGTGCCACCGCCGGGACTCAGGGCGGCGAGCAGTACTTC. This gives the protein CATAGTQGGEQYF.

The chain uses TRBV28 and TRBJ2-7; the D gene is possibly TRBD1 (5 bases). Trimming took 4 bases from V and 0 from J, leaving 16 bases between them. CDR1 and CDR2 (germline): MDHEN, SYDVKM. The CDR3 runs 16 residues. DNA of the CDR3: TGTGCCAGCAGTTCCCGGCAGGGAAGGTTCTCCTACGAGCAGTACTTC. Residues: CASSSRQGRFSYEQYF.

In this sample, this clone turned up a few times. The CDR3 DNA sequence: TGTGCCAGCAGTTACCCACTTGTCGAGACCCAGTACTTC. It specifies CASSYPLVETQYF. The chain joins TRBV6-2 or TRBV6-3 to TRBJ2-5; unclear D gene. V lost 2 bases and J 5 bases, leaving 9 bases between the germline ends. The CDR3 runs to 13 residues. CDR1 MNHEY and CDR2 SVGEGT come from the germline V gene.

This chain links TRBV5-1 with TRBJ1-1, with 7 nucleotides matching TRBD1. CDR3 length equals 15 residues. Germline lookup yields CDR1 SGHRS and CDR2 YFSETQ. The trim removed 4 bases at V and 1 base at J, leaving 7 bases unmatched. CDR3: CASSTRTGKNTEAFF. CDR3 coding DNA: TGCGCCAGCAGCACGAGGACAGGAAAGAACACTGAAGCTTTCTTT.

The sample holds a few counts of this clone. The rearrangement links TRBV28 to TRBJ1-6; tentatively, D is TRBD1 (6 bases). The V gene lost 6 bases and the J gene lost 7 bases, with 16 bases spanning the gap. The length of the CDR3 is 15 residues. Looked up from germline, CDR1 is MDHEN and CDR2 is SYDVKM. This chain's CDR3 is CASSPEGVMNSPLHF. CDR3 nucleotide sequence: TGTGCCAGCAGCCCAGAGGGGGTTATGAATTCACCCCTCCACTTT.

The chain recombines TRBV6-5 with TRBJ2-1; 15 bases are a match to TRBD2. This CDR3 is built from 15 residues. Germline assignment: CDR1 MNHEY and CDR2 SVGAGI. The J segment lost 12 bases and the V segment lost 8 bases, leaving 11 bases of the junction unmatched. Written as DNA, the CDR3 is TGTGCCAGCCGACCCGGCGGGACTAGCGGGAGGCCGCAGTTCTTC. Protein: CASRPGGTSGRPQFF.

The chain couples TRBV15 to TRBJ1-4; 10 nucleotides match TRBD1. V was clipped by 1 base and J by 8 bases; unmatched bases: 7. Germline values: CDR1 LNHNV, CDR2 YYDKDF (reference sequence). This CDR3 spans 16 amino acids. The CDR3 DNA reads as TGTGCCACCAGCAGAGGGGGACAGGGGAAGAACGAAAAACTGTTTTTT. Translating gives CATSRGGQGKNEKLFF.

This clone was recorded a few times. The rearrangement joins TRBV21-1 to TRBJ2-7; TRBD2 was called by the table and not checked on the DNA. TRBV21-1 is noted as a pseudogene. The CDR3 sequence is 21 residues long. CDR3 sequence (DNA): TGTGCCAGCAGCAAAAAGAGGAAGGCCACCGTATTACTAGCGTACTCCTACGAGCAGTACTTC. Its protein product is CASSKKRKATVLLAYSYEQYF.

CDR3 sequence: CASSTAVAGVGGELFF. In DNA, the CDR3 is TGCGCCAGCAGCACCGCGGTAGCGGGAGTAGGCGGGGAGCTGTTTTTT. The rearrangement uses TRBV4-1 and TRBJ2-2, with 9 bases that match TRBD2. The CDR3 contains 16 residues. Germline trimming cut 5 bases from V and 7 bases from J; bases unmatched to any gene: 11. CDR1 and CDR2 (germline): MGHRA, YSYEKL.